This is a list of T cell receptor beta chains from one sample in a study of vaccination and CD4 T cells after COVID-19. TCRdb recomputed calls from the PCR reads with MiXCR, one row per CDR3 protein. The sample holds about 20,000 distinct CDR3 sequences, about 39% seen once. The antigens for these receptors are not known. Sequenced: CD4+ T cells from blood, cultured in vitro. The receptors were sampled from a human donor who had recovered from COVID-19. The CDR3 runs from the conserved cysteine through the conserved F or W. The order of the fields is V gene, D gene, CDR3 length, J gene, clone size, CDR3 protein, CDR3 DNA. The D gene is left open where the match is weak. A row's size may be missing; if present it is once, few, many or a size class.

TRBV28	-	15	TRBJ2-6	-	CASSFGPRGANVLTF	TGTGCCAGCAGTTTTGGTCCCCGTGGGGCCAACGTCCTGACTTTC
TRBV2	-	13	TRBJ2-6	once	CANQGGGANVLTF	TGTGCCAATCAGGGGGGCGGGGCCAACGTCCTGACTTTC
TRBV5-5	TRBD1	14	TRBJ2-5	-	CASSGTGRAETQYF	TGTGCCAGCAGCGGGACAGGAAGAGCAGAGACCCAGTACTTC
TRBV18	TRBD2	15	TRBJ2-5	few	CASSPNLAGAETQYF	TGTGCCAGCTCACCCAATCTAGCGGGGGCAGAGACCCAGTACTTC
TRBV20-1	TRBD2	13	TRBJ2-2	-	CSASSTSAGELFF	TGCAGTGCTAGTTCAACTAGCGCCGGGGAGCTGTTTTTT
TRBV5-1	-	16	TRBJ2-2	-	CASSPHPATRGGELFF	TGCGCCAGCAGCCCCCATCCGGCCACGAGGGGCGGGGAGCTGTTTTTT
TRBV6-1	-	12	TRBJ2-3	-	CASSEGGDTQYF	TGTGCCAGCAGTGAAGGTGGAGATACGCAGTATTTT
TRBV12-3/TRBV12-4	-	12	TRBJ1-1	-	CASSLVSTEAFF	TGTGCCAGCAGTTTAGTTTCCACTGAAGCTTTCTTT
TRBV6-1	TRBD1	14	TRBJ1-5	-	CASRWTGRDQPQHF	TGTGCCAGCAGATGGACAGGGAGAGACCAGCCCCAGCATTTT
TRBV20-1	TRBD2	15	TRBJ2-5	few	CSARDPGLAGETQYF	TGCAGTGCTAGAGATCCGGGACTAGCCGGGGAGACCCAGTACTTC
TRBV28	-	14	TRBJ1-1	-	CASSFPRGGTEAFF	TGTGCCAGCAGTTTCCCCAGGGGAGGGACTGAAGCTTTCTTT
TRBV12-3/TRBV12-4	-	15	TRBJ2-3	few	CASSLGTGSTDTQYF	TGTGCCAGCAGTTTAGGGACGGGGAGCACAGATACGCAGTATTTT
TRBV12-5	TRBD1	16	TRBJ2-2	-	CASGFETGGNTGELFF	TGTGCTAGTGGTTTTGAGACAGGGGGAAACACCGGGGAGCTGTTTTTT
TRBV28	TRBD1	17	TRBJ1-5	-	CASSLFLQGGNNQPQHF	TGTGCCAGCAGTTTATTTCTACAGGGGGGGAACAATCAGCCCCAGCATTTT
TRBV28	TRBD1	13	TRBJ1-2	-	CASIQTGRGGYTF	TGTGCCAGCATCCAGACAGGGAGGGGTGGCTACACCTTC
TRBV10-3	-	14	TRBJ2-1	-	CAINIAERNNEQFF	TGTGCCATCAATATAGCGGAGCGAAACAATGAGCAGTTCTTC
TRBV25-1	TRBD2	16	TRBJ2-3	-	CASSDPAGARADTQYF	TGTGCCAGCAGTGACCCAGCGGGGGCAAGGGCAGATACGCAGTATTTT
TRBV7-8	TRBD2	18	TRBJ2-3	few	CASSRWREGLGGTDTQYF	TGTGCCAGCAGCAGATGGCGGGAGGGCCTTGGCGGGACAGATACGCAGTATTTT
TRBV6-5	-	17	TRBJ2-5	once	CASSYSAGQGKQETQYF	TGTGCCAGCAGTTACTCGGCCGGGCAGGGGAAACAAGAGACCCAGTACTTC
TRBV30	-	11	TRBJ1-1	-	CAGGNRVEAFF	TGCGCGGGAGGTAACAGGGTTGAAGCTTTCTTT
TRBV20-1	-	13	TRBJ2-5	-	CSASEPYKETQYF	TGCAGTGCTAGTGAGCCGTACAAAGAGACCCAGTACTTC
TRBV6-1	TRBD1	17	TRBJ2-3	once	CASSIPAGTGGTDTQYF	TGTGCCAGCAGCATCCCGGCTGGGACAGGGGGCACAGATACGCAGTATTTT
TRBV6-2/TRBV6-3	TRBD2	17	TRBJ2-1	once	CASSSLAGEASYNEQFF	TGTGCCAGCAGTTCACTAGCGGGAGAGGCCTCCTACAATGAGCAGTTCTTC
TRBV20-1	-	17	TRBJ1-5	-	CSARGQERLDSNQPQHF	TGCAGTGCTAGAGGACAGGAGCGTTTGGATAGCAATCAGCCCCAGCATTTT
TRBV6-5	-	17	TRBJ2-2	-	CASSYGVRAGNTGELFF	TGTGCCAGCAGTTACGGGGTTCGGGCAGGCAACACCGGGGAGCTGTTTTTT
TRBV5-8	TRBD1	15	TRBJ2-3	few	CASSSGTGPTDTQYF	TGTGCCAGCAGCTCCGGGACAGGGCCCACAGATACGCAGTATTTT
TRBV19	TRBD1	13	TRBJ1-2	-	CASSLGQGGGYTF	TGTGCCAGTAGCCTCGGACAGGGCGGCGGCTACACCTTC
TRBV11-3	TRBD2	15	TRBJ2-3	-	CASSLEGGFTDTQYF	TGTGCCAGCAGCTTAGAGGGGGGGTTCACAGATACGCAGTATTTT